The source of this T cell receptor beta chain is a study of T cell responses to AZD1222 COVID-19 vaccine. Study details: Pooling covered second doses at about 4 or about 12 weeks. Overall study findings and caveats: The sample set comprised mostly white British donors with more females, and clonal diversity was possibly underestimated. Spike was spanned by vaccine-associated CD4 TCRs, with dominance at 160-218 and 743-854.

The repertoire was sequenced with immunoSEQ multiplex PCR; TCRdb's copy has only in-frame clones and lacks some. The sample holds 140,000 to 150,000 clones, 80% to 90% seen once. Concerning this clone itself: Its antigen is still unknown.

With V trimmed by 9 bases and J by 1 base, 5 bases remained unmatched. The CDR3 loop spans 15 amino acids. Germline V lookup: CDR1 SNHLY, CDR2 FYNNEI. The chain couples TRBV2 to TRBJ2-5; 13 bases are shared with TRBD2. The source was peripheral blood, collected on day 0 of AZD1222 vaccination. The TCR sequence derives from an adult in good health. The CDR3 loop reads CASQTSGGPQETQYF. In nucleotides, the CDR3 is TGTGCCAGTCAGACTAGCGGGGGGCCCCAAGAGACCCAGTACTTC.